Presented here are 21 T cell receptor beta chains from one specimen sequenced in a study of blood T cell repertoires in COVID-19. Assay used: immunoSEQ multiplex PCR; TCRdb lists only in-frame clones, some missing. Of some 250,000 clones in the sample, 70% to 90% were seen once. Material: peripheral blood. The receptors were gathered from a woman in her thirties or forties who had recovered from COVID-19.

The chain couples TRBV7-3 to TRBJ1-1; the D gene is possibly TRBD1 (6 bases). V lost 2 bases and J lost 1, with 17 bases in between. CDR1 is SGHTA, CDR2 FQGTGA, per germline. The CDR3 is 17 residues long. This chain's CDR3 is CASSLAAGAFPNTEAFF. CDR3 DNA: TGTGCCAGCAGCTTAGCGGCAGGGGCGTTCCCGAACACTGAAGCTTTCTTT.

The chain is built from TRBV7-2 and TRBJ2-1; 14 bases are shared with TRBD2. CDR1 and CDR2 (germline): SGHTA, FQGNSA. V lost 5 bases to trimming and J lost 4 bases; unmatched junction nucleotides: 10. CDR3 length: 18 residues. CDR3 loop: CASSLPGLAGGAYNEQFF. The DNA of the CDR3 is TGTGCCAGCAGCCTTCCCGGACTAGCGGGAGGTGCATACAATGAGCAGTTCTTC.

Comments on this clone: At one of its ends the junction is not consistent with the germline gene, which may arise from a read error. The genes are TRBV19 and TRBJ1-5; D may be TRBD1 (6 bases). CDR3 length: 17 residues. In germline, CDR1 is LNHDA, CDR2 SQIVND (reference sequence). DNA of the CDR3: TGTGCCAGTAGTATAGGGGCGGGGGCAGGGAGCAAGCAGCCCCAGCATTTT. Amino acid sequence: CASSIGAGAGSKQPQHF.

The rearrangement links TRBV30 to TRBJ1-5; TRBD1 matches at 9 bases. The CDR3 has 13 residues. The J segment lost 5 bases and the V segment lost 1 base, leaving 0 bases of the junction unmatched. Per germline, CDR1 GTSNPN and CDR2 SVGIG (reference sequence). Here the CDR3 reads CAWSGTGDQPQHF. The CDR3 region has the DNA TGTGCCTGGAGTGGGACAGGGGATCAGCCCCAGCATTTT.

To note about this clone: The identical CDR3 is also encoded by other nucleotide sequences in the sample. The gene calls are TRBV19 and TRBJ1-1; 7 bases are a match to TRBD1. V shed 1 base, J shed 1 base, and the junction held 3 bases outside the gene matches. CDR3 size: 15 residues. Germline CDR1 reads LNHDA; CDR2 reads SQIVND (reference sequence). The CDR3 loop is CASSIVAGGNTEAFF. CDR3 DNA sequence: TGTGCCAGTAGTATAGTTGCAGGGGGGAACACTGAAGCTTTCTTT.

The chain combines TRBV3-1 (or the pseudogene TRBV3-2) with TRBJ2-3, with a tentative D call TRBD1 (6 bases). Germline-derived CDR1 and CDR2 are LGHDT and YNNKEL (reference sequence). The germline V and J ends were trimmed by 4 bases and 0 bases, with 17 bases remaining between them. The CDR3 length is 17 residues. CDR3 sequence (DNA): TGTGCCAGCAGCCCTCAGGCCGGGACACACAGCACAGATACGCAGTATTTT. It codes for CASSPQAGTHSTDTQYF.

This sequence joins TRBV9 and TRBJ1-2, with 10 bases lining up with TRBD1. Unmatched junction bases numbered 2, after V lost 5 bases and J lost 4 bases. Germline values: CDR1 SGDLS, CDR2 YYNGEE. The CDR3 runs to 13 residues. For the CDR3, the DNA is TGTGCCAGCAGGGGACAGGGGCCCTATGGCTACACCTTC. This codes for CASRGQGPYGYTF.

The V gene is TRBV3-1 (or the pseudogene TRBV3-2), the J gene TRBJ2-7, with D possibly being TRBD1 (6 bases). V was cut by 1 base and J by 1 base, with 8 bases left in between. The V gene's germline CDR1 is LGHDT and CDR2 YNNKEL (reference sequence). CDR3 length: 14 residues. CDR3 region: CASSQGTASYEQYV. The CDR3 nucleotides read TGTGCCAGCAGCCAAGGGACAGCTTCCTACGAGCAGTACGTC.

The chain employs TRBV6-2 or TRBV6-3 and TRBJ2-1; no reliable D call. The CDR3 length is 16 residues. Germline CDR1 reads MNHEY; CDR2 reads SVGEGT. The V and J ends lost 6 bases and 1 base respectively, with 16 bases between them. This chain's CDR3 is CASSPPYAPSYNEQFF. CDR3 in DNA: TGTGCCAGCAGCCCCCCCTACGCCCCGTCCTACAATGAGCAGTTCTTC.

The CDR3 sequence: CASSRGWEADEKLFF. The CDR3 DNA reads TGTGCCAGTAGCAGGGGGTGGGAGGCGGATGAAAAACTGTTTTTT. The genes are TRBV19 and TRBJ1-4; 7 positions match TRBD1. CDR1 LNHDA and CDR2 SQIVND come from the germline V gene (reference sequence). This CDR3 region has 15 residues. V lost 6 bases to trimming and J lost 6 bases; unmatched junction nucleotides: 10.

J is TRBJ2-2 and V is TRBV6-2 or TRBV6-3; 14 nucleotides match TRBD2. Germline CDR1 and CDR2: MNHEY and SVGEGT. V lost 2 bases to trimming and J lost 0 bases; unmatched junction nucleotides: 5. The CDR3 sequence is 19 residues long. CDR3 sequence: CASSYRTTSGRANTGELFF. Here the CDR3 DNA reads TGTGCCAGCAGTTACCGGACGACTAGCGGGAGGGCGAACACCGGGGAGCTGTTTTTT.

The V gene is TRBV7-9, the J gene TRBJ2-3, with TRBD1 identical over 8 bases. Unmatched junction bases numbered 10, after V lost 5 bases and J lost 6 bases. Germline V gene lookup returns CDR1 SEHNR and CDR2 FQNEAQ (reference sequence). CDR3 length: 15 residues. The CDR3 DNA reads TGTGCCAGCAGCGCCCGACAGGGGATTAGGGATACGCAGTATTTT. It translates to CASSARQGIRDTQYF.

This chain connects TRBV23-1 to TRBJ1-2; 7 bases align to TRBD1. TRBV23-1 is identified as an open reading frame with a role that is uncertain. Losses at the gene ends were 2 bases for V and 5 bases for J; bases not matched to a gene: 17. This CDR3 spans 18 amino acids. The CDR3 region is CASSQIGTARSGWYGYTF. CDR3 bases: TGCGCCAGCAGTCAAATCGGGACAGCTCGCTCTGGGTGGTATGGCTACACCTTC.

This chain connects TRBV7-2 to TRBJ2-4; no firm D call. CDR1 and CDR2 (germline): SGHTA, FQGNSA. V was pared by 0 bases and J by 1 base, with 4 bases between. The CDR3 sequence is 14 residues long. This CDR3 is CASSLAGAKNIQYF. DNA for the CDR3: TGTGCCAGCAGCTTAGCCGGGGCCAAAAACATTCAGTACTTC.

The chain has TRBV12-3 or TRBV12-4 and TRBJ1-6, with 9 positions matching TRBD1. The V segment lost 6 bases and the J segment 7 bases; nucleotides outside the gene matches: 1. This CDR3 spans 13 amino acids. CDR3 amino acids: CASSDRGNSPLHF. As DNA, the CDR3 is TGTGCCAGCAGCGACAGGGGGAATTCACCCCTCCACTTT.

V and J are TRBV3-1 (or the pseudogene TRBV3-2) and TRBJ2-7; 15 bases fit TRBD2. The CDR3 contains 19 residues. The trim removed 4 bases at V and 0 bases at J, leaving 10 bases unmatched. Germline-derived CDR1 and CDR2 are LGHDT and YNNKEL (reference sequence). Here the CDR3 DNA reads TGTGCCAGCAGCCCCCCCGGGACTAGCGGGAGGCGGGGCTCCTACGAGCAGTACGTC. It yields the protein CASSPPGTSGRRGSYEQYV.

The rearrangement links TRBV4-3 to TRBJ2-2; D remains ambiguous. This CDR3 comprises 16 residues. The germline V gene has CDR1 LGHNA and CDR2 YSLEER. Trimming removed 1 base at V and 0 bases at J, with 9 bases between. The CDR3 coding sequence is TGCGCCAGCAGCCAAGGTAGTCCGTCGAACACCGGGGAGCTGTTTTTT. Encoded protein: CASSQGSPSNTGELFF.

The chain links TRBV27 to TRBJ2-1; TRBD2 aligns across 7 bases. Germline-derived CDR1 and CDR2 are MNHEY and SMNVEV (reference sequence). This CDR3 is 15 amino acids long. V was clipped by 5 bases and J by 6 bases; unmatched bases: 10. The CDR3 loop is CASSPFGGRINEQFF. DNA of the CDR3: TGTGCCAGCAGTCCATTCGGGGGGAGGATCAATGAGCAGTTCTTC.

V and J are TRBV7-2 and TRBJ2-3, with D possibly TRBD2 on 6 matching bases. The CDR3 contains 15 residues. Trimming pared 3 bases from V and 6 bases from J, leaving 16 bases between. Germline CDR1 is SGHTA and CDR2 is FQGNSA. In DNA, the CDR3 is TGTGCCAGCAGCTTGGGGGGAGCCCGCGGGGATACGCAGTATTTT. It encodes CASSLGGARGDTQYF.

The gene calls are TRBV7-3 and TRBJ2-5, with 9 bases lining up with TRBD2. Losses at the gene ends were 3 bases for V and 5 bases for J; bases not matched to a gene: 4. CDR1 SGHTA and CDR2 FQGTGA come from the germline V gene. This CDR3 spans 14 amino acids. The CDR3 reads CASSLVAGGETQYF. The CDR3 nucleotides read TGTGCCAGCAGCTTGGTGGCGGGAGGGGAGACCCAGTACTTC.

The chain couples TRBV7-8 to TRBJ1-3, with a tentative D call TRBD1 (5 bases). CDR3 length: 18 amino acids. Trimming took 0 bases from V and 2 from J, leaving 17 bases between them. Germline V gives CDR1 SGHVS, CDR2 FQNEAQ. CDR3 residues: CASSLAAGGGRAGNTIYF. The CDR3 DNA is TGTGCCAGCAGCTTAGCGGCGGGGGGGGGACGGGCTGGAAACACCATATATTTT.